This T cell receptor (beta chain) was documented in a study of blood T cell repertoires in COVID-19. Looking at the study overall: Sources were T cells, B-cell-depleted T cells, or PBMCs; the material itself was cDNA or gDNA.

In the source study's methods: Reference gene primers were amplified, and this amplification served to estimate nucleated cell counts. Only in-frame clones appear in the TCRdb table, and some are missing; sequencing was by immunoSEQ multiplex PCR. V, J and clone size derive from that table, while D and trimming were established from the DNA sequence. Of roughly 58,000 clones listed, less than 85% were seen once; the top ten hold 17%. The CDR3 loop spans 13 amino acids. Between the trimmed V and J ends, which lost 1 base and 6 bases, there was a span of 10 bases. Germline CDR1 is MNHEY and CDR2 is SVGAGI.

The chain employs TRBV6-5 and TRBJ2-7; TRBD2 might be the D (7 bases). The sequence was collected from a man aged 70-80 years with active COVID-19. The sequencing sample was made of peripheral blood. CDR3 in DNA: TGTGCCAGCAGTTACTGGGAGGGGGGCGAGCAGTACTTC. Its translation is CASSYWEGGEQYF.